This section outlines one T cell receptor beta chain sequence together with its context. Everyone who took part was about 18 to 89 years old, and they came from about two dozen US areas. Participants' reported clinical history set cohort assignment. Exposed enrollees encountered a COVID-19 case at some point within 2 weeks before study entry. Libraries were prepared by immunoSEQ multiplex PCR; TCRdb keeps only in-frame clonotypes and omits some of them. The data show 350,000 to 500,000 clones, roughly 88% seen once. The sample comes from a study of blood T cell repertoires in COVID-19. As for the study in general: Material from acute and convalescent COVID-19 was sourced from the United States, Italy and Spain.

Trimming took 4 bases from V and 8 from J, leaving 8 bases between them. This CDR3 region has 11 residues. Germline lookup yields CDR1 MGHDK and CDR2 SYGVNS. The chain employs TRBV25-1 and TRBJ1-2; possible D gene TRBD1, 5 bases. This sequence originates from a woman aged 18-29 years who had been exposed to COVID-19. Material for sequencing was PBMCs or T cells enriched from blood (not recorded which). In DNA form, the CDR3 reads TGTGCCAGCAGTGCAGGGCACGGCTACACCTTC. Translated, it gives CASSAGHGYTF.